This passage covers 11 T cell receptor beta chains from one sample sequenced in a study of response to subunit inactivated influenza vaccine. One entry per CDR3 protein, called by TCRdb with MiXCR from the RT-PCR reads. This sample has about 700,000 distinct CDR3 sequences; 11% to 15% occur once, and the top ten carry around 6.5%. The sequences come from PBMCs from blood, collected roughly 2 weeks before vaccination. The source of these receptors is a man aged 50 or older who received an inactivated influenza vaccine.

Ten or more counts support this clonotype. The CDR3 reads CATSTNRASTGELFF. The CDR3 coding sequence is TGTGCCACCAGTACCAACAGGGCCAGCACCGGGGAGCTGTTTTTT. The chain recombines TRBV24-1 with TRBJ2-2, with a possible D match to TRBD1 (6 bases). The V and J ends lost 6 bases and 4 bases respectively, with 14 bases between them. This CDR3 has 15 residues. Germline V gene data show CDR1 as KGHDR and CDR2 as SFDVKD.

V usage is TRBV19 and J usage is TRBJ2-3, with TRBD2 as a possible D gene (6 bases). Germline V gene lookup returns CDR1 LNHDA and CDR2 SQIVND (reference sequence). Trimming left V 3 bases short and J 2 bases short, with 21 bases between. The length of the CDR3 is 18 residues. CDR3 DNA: TGTGCCAGTAGTATTGCCCTAGGAGGGGACCCTCACACAGATACGCAGTATTTT. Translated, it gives CASSIALGGDPHTDTQYF.

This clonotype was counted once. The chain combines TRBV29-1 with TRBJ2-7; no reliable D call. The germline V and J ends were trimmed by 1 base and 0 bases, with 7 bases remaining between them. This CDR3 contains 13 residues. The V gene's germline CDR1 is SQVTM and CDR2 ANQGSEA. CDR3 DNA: TGCAGCGTTGAAGTCCAGGACTCCTACGAGCAGTACTTC. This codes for CSVEVQDSYEQYF.

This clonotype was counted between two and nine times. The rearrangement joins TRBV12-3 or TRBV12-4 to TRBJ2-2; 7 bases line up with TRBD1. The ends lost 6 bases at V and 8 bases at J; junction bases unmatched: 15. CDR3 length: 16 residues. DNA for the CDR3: TGTGCCAGCAGACCCGGACAGGCATCCGTCACAGGGGAGCTGTTTTTT. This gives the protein CASRPGQASVTGELFF.

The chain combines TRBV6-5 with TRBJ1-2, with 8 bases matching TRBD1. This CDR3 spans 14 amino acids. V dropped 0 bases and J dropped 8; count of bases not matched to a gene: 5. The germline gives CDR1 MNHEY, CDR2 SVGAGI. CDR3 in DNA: TGTGCCAGCAGTTACTCGCAGGGGGCTGGAGGCTACACCTTC. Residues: CASSYSQGAGGYTF.

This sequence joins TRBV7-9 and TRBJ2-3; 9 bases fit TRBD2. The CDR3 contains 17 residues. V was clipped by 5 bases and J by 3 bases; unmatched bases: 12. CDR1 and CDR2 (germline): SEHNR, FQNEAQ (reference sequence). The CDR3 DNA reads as TGTGCCAGCAGCCGAAGCGGGAGGAAGGGGAGGACAGATACGCAGTATTTT. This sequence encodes CASSRSGRKGRTDTQYF.

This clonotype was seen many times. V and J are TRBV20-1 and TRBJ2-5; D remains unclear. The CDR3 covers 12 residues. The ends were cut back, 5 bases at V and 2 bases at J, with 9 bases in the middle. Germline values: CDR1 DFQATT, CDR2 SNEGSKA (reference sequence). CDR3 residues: CSARVYQETQYF. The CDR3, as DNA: TGCAGTGCTCGCGTATATCAAGAGACCCAGTACTTC.

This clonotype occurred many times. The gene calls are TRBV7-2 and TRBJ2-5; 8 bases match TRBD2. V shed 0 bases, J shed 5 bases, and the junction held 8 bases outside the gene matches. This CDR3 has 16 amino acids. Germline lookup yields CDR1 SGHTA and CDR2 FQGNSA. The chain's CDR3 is CASSLALAGLGETQYF. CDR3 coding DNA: TGTGCCAGCAGCTTAGCCCTAGCGGGTTTGGGGGAGACCCAGTACTTC. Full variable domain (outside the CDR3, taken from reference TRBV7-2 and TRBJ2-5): GAGVSQSPSNKVTEKGKDVELRCDPISGHTALYWYRQSLGQGLEFLIYFQGNSAPDKSGLPSDRFSAERTGGSVSTLTIQRTQQEDSAVYLCASSLALAGLGETQYFGPGTRLLVL.

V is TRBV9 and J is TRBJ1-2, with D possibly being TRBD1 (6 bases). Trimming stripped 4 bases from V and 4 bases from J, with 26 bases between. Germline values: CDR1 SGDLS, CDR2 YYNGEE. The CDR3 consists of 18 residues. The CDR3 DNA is TGTGCCAGCAGCTCACCGTCGGGACAACTACTCCCGAGCTATGGCTACACCTTC. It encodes CASSSPSGQLLPSYGYTF.

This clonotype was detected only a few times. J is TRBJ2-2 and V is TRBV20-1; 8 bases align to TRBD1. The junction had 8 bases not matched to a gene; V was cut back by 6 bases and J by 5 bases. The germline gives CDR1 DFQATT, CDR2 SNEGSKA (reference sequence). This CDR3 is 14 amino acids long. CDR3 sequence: CSARRQGRTGELFF. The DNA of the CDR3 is TGCAGTGCCAGACGACAGGGGAGAACCGGGGAGCTGTTTTTT.

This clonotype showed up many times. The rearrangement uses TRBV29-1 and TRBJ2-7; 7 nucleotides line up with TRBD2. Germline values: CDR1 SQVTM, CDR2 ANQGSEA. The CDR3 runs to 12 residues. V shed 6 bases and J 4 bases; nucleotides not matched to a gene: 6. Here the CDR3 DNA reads TGCAGCGTGGAGCGGGGCTCGTACGAGCAGTACTTC. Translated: CSVERGSYEQYF.